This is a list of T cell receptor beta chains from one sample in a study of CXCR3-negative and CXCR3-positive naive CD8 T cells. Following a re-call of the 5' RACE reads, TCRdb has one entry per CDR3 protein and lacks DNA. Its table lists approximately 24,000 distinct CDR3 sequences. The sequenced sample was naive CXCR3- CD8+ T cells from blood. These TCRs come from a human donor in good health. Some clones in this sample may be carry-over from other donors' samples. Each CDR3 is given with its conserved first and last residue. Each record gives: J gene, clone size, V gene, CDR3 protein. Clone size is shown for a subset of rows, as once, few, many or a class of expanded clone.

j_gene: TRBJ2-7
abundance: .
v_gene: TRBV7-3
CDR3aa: CASSLSEAGPQYF

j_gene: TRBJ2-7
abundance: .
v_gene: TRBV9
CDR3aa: CASSVGSGGYEQYF

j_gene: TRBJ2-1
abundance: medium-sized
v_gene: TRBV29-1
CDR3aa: CSVEDWQGVYNEQFF

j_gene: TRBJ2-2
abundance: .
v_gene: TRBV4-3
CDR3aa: CASRPPSSGELFF

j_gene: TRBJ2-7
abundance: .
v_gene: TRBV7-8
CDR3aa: CASSLDYLAYEQYF

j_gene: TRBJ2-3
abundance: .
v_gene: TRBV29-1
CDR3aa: CSVEGLGADTQYF

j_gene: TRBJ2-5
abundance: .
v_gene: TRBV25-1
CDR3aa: CASSEGQGVRETQYF

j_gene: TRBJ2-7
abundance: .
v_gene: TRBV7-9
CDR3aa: CASSLEVEQYF

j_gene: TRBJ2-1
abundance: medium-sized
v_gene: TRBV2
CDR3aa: CASSRDTSYNEQFF

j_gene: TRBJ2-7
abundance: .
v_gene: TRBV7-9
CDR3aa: CASSSLTGLLEQYF

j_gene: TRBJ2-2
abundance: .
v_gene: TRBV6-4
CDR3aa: CASSVEASNTGELFF

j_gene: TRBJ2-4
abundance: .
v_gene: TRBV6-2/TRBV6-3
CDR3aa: CASSYAQGVLAKNIQYF

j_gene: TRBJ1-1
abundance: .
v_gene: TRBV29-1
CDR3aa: CSHEWGTEAFF

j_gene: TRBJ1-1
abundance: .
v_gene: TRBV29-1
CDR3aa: CSVERAQAEAFF

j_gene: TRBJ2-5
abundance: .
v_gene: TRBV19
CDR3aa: CASSLGGEQETQYF

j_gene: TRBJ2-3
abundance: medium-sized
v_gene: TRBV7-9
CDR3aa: CASSFPGTQMDTDTQYF

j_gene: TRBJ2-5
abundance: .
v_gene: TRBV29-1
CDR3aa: CSVEGEWVGQETQYF

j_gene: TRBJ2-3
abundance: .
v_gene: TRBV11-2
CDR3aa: CASSRPSTDTQYF

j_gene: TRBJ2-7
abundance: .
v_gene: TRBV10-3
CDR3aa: CAISEDYEQYF

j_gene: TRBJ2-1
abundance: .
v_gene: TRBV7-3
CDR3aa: CASSSGQPNEQFF

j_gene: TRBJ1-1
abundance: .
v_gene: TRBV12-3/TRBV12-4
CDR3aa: CASQIWGTEAFF

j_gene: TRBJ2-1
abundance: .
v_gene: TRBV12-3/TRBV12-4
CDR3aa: CASSLGAGQHNEQFF

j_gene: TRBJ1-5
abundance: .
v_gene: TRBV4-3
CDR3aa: CASSQEDQGQRQPQHF

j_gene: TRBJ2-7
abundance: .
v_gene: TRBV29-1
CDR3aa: CSVHMSSYEQYF